These 24 T cell receptor beta chains originate from one sample sequenced in a study of beta chain features in type 1 diabetes. Sequencing targeted expressed TCRB transcripts, as all isolated RNA had been reverse transcribed. The data were produced by immunoSEQ multiplex PCR, yet TCRdb's version contains in-frame clones alone and is incomplete. The table records approximately 200,000 clones, 9.6% of them present only once. Sample: naive CD4+ T cells from blood. Source of these receptors: a woman aged 18-29 years in good health.

This clone was counted between two and nine times. The chain is built from TRBV29-1 and TRBJ1-4, with a tentative D call TRBD1 (5 bases). This CDR3 region has 13 residues. Trimming stripped 6 bases from V and 2 bases from J, with 10 bases between. Germline V gives CDR1 SQVTM, CDR2 ANQGSEA. The CDR3 is CSVKGITNEKLFF. The CDR3 nucleotides read TGCAGCGTCAAGGGGATCACTAATGAAAAACTGTTTTTT.

There are a few counts of this clone. The chain combines TRBV5-1 with TRBJ2-2; D is possibly TRBD2 (6 bases). This CDR3 has 17 amino acids. CDR1 and CDR2 (germline): SGHRS, YFSETQ. V was pared by 0 bases and J by 7 bases, with 19 bases between. CDR3 coding DNA: TGCGCCAGCAGCTTGGGTACTACGGCGGGGTTGAGCGGGGAGCTGTTTTTT. Its protein product is CASSLGTTAGLSGELFF.

This clone was counted a few times. This chain links TRBV30 with TRBJ1-2; D uncertain. Germline V gene sequence: CDR1 GTSNPN, CDR2 SVGIG (reference sequence). Deletions cut 5 bases from V and 7 bases from J, with 26 bases between. CDR3 length: 16 residues. In DNA form, the CDR3 reads TGTGCCTGGTCCCTGCGGAGGGTCCCCAACCTGGGTGGCTACACCTTC. Protein product: CAWSLRRVPNLGGYTF.

V and J are TRBV28 and TRBJ2-7; 7 bases map to TRBD1. The CDR3 length is 16 residues. Losses at the gene ends were 4 bases for V and 8 bases for J; bases not matched to a gene: 17. Germline CDR1 and CDR2: MDHEN and SYDVKM. The CDR3 protein is CASSSLGQAERLKQYF. The CDR3 DNA reads as TGTGCCAGCAGTTCCCTCGGACAGGCAGAGAGATTGAAGCAGTACTTC. The full variable domain, rest sourced from reference TRBV28 and TRBJ2-7, is DVKVTQSSRYLVKRTGEKVFLECVQDMDHENMFWYRQDPGLGLRLIYFSYDVKMKEKGDIPEGYSVSREKKERFSLILESASTNQTSMYLCASSSLGQAERLKQYFGPGTRLTVT.

The rearrangement links TRBV5-4 to TRBJ1-1; 8 positions match TRBD1. Trimming at V came to 4 bases and at J to 4 bases, leaving 12 bases not matched to a gene. The CDR3 totals 16 residues. Per the germline V gene, CDR1 is SGHNT and CDR2 is YYREEE (reference sequence). The CDR3 loop is CASSLGDSGTGTEAFF. The CDR3, as DNA: TGTGCCAGCAGCCTCGGGGACTCAGGGACAGGCACTGAAGCTTTCTTT. Full variable domain (outside the CDR3, taken from reference TRBV5-4 and TRBJ1-1): ETGVTQSPTHLIKTRGQQVTLRCSSQSGHNTVSWYQQALGQGPQFIFQYYREEENGRGNFPPRFSGLQFPNYSSELNVNALELDDSALYLCASSLGDSGTGTEAFFGQGTRLTVV.

The sample holds a few counts of this clone. The chain joins TRBV6-1 to TRBJ2-5; D might be TRBD2 (6 bases). This CDR3 has 15 amino acids. Per the germline V gene, CDR1 is MNHNS and CDR2 is SASEGT. V gave up 5 bases and J gave up 5 bases, with 18 bases separating them. CDR3 sequence reads: CASSPGKGAGETQYF. CDR3 coding DNA: TGTGCCAGCAGTCCCGGGAAGGGCGCGGGGGAGACCCAGTACTTC.

This clone was found a few times. This chain links TRBV6-6 with TRBJ2-7; 8 positions match TRBD2. Trimming at V came to 7 bases and at J to 3 bases, leaving 8 bases not matched to a gene. Germline CDR1 MNHNY, CDR2 SVGAGI (reference sequence). The CDR3 consists of 14 residues. The CDR3: CASTGGGPFYEQYF. DNA for the CDR3: TGTGCCAGCACCGGCGGGGGGCCTTTCTACGAGCAGTACTTC.

This clone was observed a handful of times. The rearrangement joins TRBV7-3 to TRBJ1-1; TRBD1 aligns across 10 bases. This CDR3 spans 13 amino acids. From germline, CDR1 is SGHTA and CDR2 FQGTGA. V shed 0 bases, J shed 11 bases, and the junction held 3 bases outside the gene matches. The CDR3 protein is CASSLTGGQGAFF. CDR3 nucleotide sequence: TGTGCCAGCAGCTTAACGGGGGGACAGGGGGCTTTCTTT.

There are a few counts of this clone. The CDR3 DNA reads as TGTGCCAGTAGTATACGACAGACCACAGATACGCAGTATTTT. This translates into CASSIRQTTDTQYF. The V and J genes are TRBV19 and TRBJ2-3; tentative D call: TRBD1 (5 bases). V lost 2 bases and J 2 bases, leaving 8 bases between the germline ends. The germline V gene encodes CDR1 LNHDA and CDR2 SQIVND (reference sequence). The CDR3 has 14 amino acids.

This clone came up a few times. The gene calls are TRBV5-8 and TRBJ2-7, with 13 positions matching TRBD2. The germline V gene encodes CDR1 SGHTS and CDR2 YDEGEE. This CDR3 has 16 residues. The trim removed 4 bases at V and 6 bases at J, leaving 10 bases unmatched. CDR3 sequence (DNA): TGTGCCAGCAGCCTCAAACGGACTAGCGGGAGTGCCGAGCAGTACTTC. It codes for CASSLKRTSGSAEQYF. The full variable domain, in which reference TRBV5-8 and TRBJ2-7 provide the parts outside the CDR3, is EAGVTQSPTHLIKTRGQQATLRCSPISGHTSVYWYQQALGLGLQFLLWYDEGEERNRGNFPPRFSGRQFPNYSSELNVNALELEDSALYLCASSLKRTSGSAEQYFGPGTRLTVT.

This clone was observed a few times. The chain couples TRBV20-1 to TRBJ2-1; D may be TRBD2 (6 bases). The CDR3 is made up of 11 amino acids. Germline V CDR1 and CDR2: DFQATT, SNEGSKA (reference sequence). The V and J ends lost 6 bases and 10 bases respectively, with 13 bases between them. The DNA for the CDR3 is TGCAGTGCGACTCGTGGAGGGGAGCAGTTCTTC. This gives the protein CSATRGGEQFF.

This clone was recorded at least ten times. V gene TRBV19 combines with J gene TRBJ1-1; D ambiguous. With 8 bases removed from V and 7 bases from J, the gap between germline ends came to 14 bases. CDR1 and CDR2 (germline): LNHDA, SQIVND (reference sequence). This CDR3 is built from 12 residues. The CDR3 DNA reads TGTGCCAGTTCCTACAGCGAGGGTGAAGCTTTCTTT. Amino acids: CASSYSEGEAFF. Looking up the rest from reference TRBV19 and TRBJ1-1 gives the full variable domain: DGGITQSPKYLFRKEGQNVTLSCEQNLNHDAMYWYRQDPGQGLRLIYYSQIVNDFQKGDIAEGYSVSREKKESFPLTVTSAQKNPTAFYLCASSYSEGEAFFGQGTRLTVV.

This clone was counted a few times. This sequence joins TRBV30 and TRBJ2-7, with 9 bases aligning to TRBD1. CDR1 is GTSNPN and CDR2 is SVGIG in the germline V gene (reference sequence). The CDR3 has 13 residues. With 8 bases clipped from V and 4 bases from J, the junction kept 9 bases outside the gene matches. The CDR3, as DNA: TGTGCCAGTAGACAGGGGGTAATGTACGAGCAGTACTTC. This translates into CASRQGVMYEQYF. Filled out from reference TRBV30 and TRBJ2-7, the complete variable domain reads SQTIHQWPATLVQPVGSPLSLECTVEGTSNPNLYWYRQAAGRGLQLLFYSVGIGQISSEVPQNLSASRPQDRQFILSSKKLLLSDSGFYLCASRQGVMYEQYFGPGTRLTVT.

The J gene is TRBJ1-5, the V gene TRBV29-1; 9 bases line up with TRBD1. The CDR3 has 14 amino acids. With V trimmed by 7 bases and J by 4 bases, 8 bases remained unmatched. CDR1 is SQVTM and CDR2 is ANQGSEA in the germline V gene. As DNA, the CDR3 is TGCAGCGGTCAGGACGGGACAGGGAATCAGCCCCAGCATTTT. Translating gives CSGQDGTGNQPQHF.

This clone was detected only a few times. The chain has TRBV30 and TRBJ1-2, with 11 nucleotides matching TRBD1. The V gene's germline CDR1 is GTSNPN and CDR2 SVGIG (reference sequence). CDR3 length: 16 residues. Trimming cost V 0 bases and J 4 bases; bases outside gene matches: 7. The chain's CDR3 is CAWSVLDRGQSYGYTF. Here the CDR3 DNA reads TGTGCCTGGAGTGTATTGGACAGGGGGCAATCCTATGGCTACACCTTC.

This clone was detected ten times or more. The rearrangement links TRBV30 to TRBJ2-7; tentative D call: TRBD1 (6 bases). Deletions cut 0 bases from V and 6 bases from J, with 9 bases between. The CDR3 runs to 12 residues. Looked up from germline, CDR1 is GTSNPN and CDR2 is SVGIG (reference sequence). The CDR3 is CAWSVRGGEQYF. The CDR3 coding sequence is TGTGCCTGGAGTGTCCGAGGGGGCGAGCAGTACTTC.

The gene calls are TRBV18 and TRBJ2-3, with 10 bases fitting TRBD2. Germline assignment: CDR1 KGHSH and CDR2 LQKENI. The ends lost 5 bases at V and 0 bases at J; junction bases unmatched: 11. This CDR3 region has 18 residues. In DNA, the CDR3 is TGTGCCAGCTCATTACCTAGCGGGGGACAGACTAGCACAGATACGCAGTATTTT. Residues: CASSLPSGGQTSTDTQYF. Drawing the rest from reference TRBV18 and TRBJ2-3, the complete variable domain is NAGVMQNPRHLVRRRGQEARLRCSPMKGHSHVYWYRQLPEEGLKFMVYLQKENIIDESGMPKERFSAEFPKEGPSILRIQQVVRGDSAAYFCASSLPSGGQTSTDTQYFGPGTRLTVL.

This chain joins TRBV10-3 and TRBJ2-2, with TRBD1 as a possible D gene (5 bases). Germline V gene sequence: CDR1 ENHRY, CDR2 SYGVKD. The CDR3 has 16 residues. V was pared by 6 bases and J by 3 bases, with 17 bases between. CDR3 amino acids: CAISDRTLGDTGELFF. The CDR3 nucleotides read TGTGCCATCAGCGATCGGACCCTAGGGGACACCGGGGAGCTGTTTTTT.

This clone was seen more than once but under ten times. V gene TRBV12-5 combines with J gene TRBJ1-1; possible D gene TRBD1, 5 bases. Trimming left V 5 bases short and J 0 bases short, with 10 bases between. The CDR3 has 14 residues. Germline CDR1 reads LGHNT; CDR2 reads FRNRAP. The CDR3 bases are TGTGCTAGTGGTCAAGGACAAGTGAACACTGAAGCTTTCTTT. This encodes CASGQGQVNTEAFF.

J is TRBJ1-5 and V is TRBV12-5, with D possibly being TRBD1 (5 bases). This CDR3 has 18 residues. Germline loops: CDR1 LGHNT, CDR2 FRNRAP. V was cut by 7 bases and J by 2 bases, with 24 bases left in between. The CDR3 loop reads CASASWARVSEGNQPQHF. In DNA, the CDR3 is TGTGCTAGTGCATCTTGGGCCAGGGTGAGCGAAGGCAATCAGCCCCAGCATTTT.

In its sample, this clone was seen a few times. The chain combines TRBV18 with TRBJ2-3, with 8 bases identical to TRBD1. The CDR3 has 14 amino acids. The junction had 6 bases not matched to a gene; V was cut back by 6 bases and J by 4 bases. Germline CDR1 KGHSH, CDR2 LQKENI. The CDR3, as DNA: TGTGCCAGCTCGTCGACAGGGGTGGCAGATACGCAGTATTTT. Translation: CASSSTGVADTQYF.

The sample holds a few counts of this clone. The chain recombines TRBV18 with TRBJ2-4; the match to TRBD1 covers 9 bases. The CDR3 covers 15 residues. Germline loops: CDR1 KGHSH, CDR2 LQKENI. V dropped 3 bases and J dropped 9; count of bases not matched to a gene: 9. The CDR3 DNA follows: TGTGCCAGCTCACCGGTCGGGACAGGGATACTCATTCAGTACTTC. It yields the protein CASSPVGTGILIQYF.

The J gene is TRBJ1-4, the V gene TRBV4-2; no clear D. The CDR3 sequence is 14 residues long. Germline V gene data show CDR1 as LGHNA and CDR2 as YNFKEQ. Trimming cost V 5 bases and J 4 bases, with 11 bases left between them. As DNA, the CDR3 is TGTGCCAGCAGCGCACCGGGGTTTAATGAAAAACTGTTTTTT. It yields the protein CASSAPGFNEKLFF.

This clone was detected only a few times. The CDR3 DNA reads TGTGCCAGCAGTAACCGGGACAGGGGGATCGAGCAGTACTTC. This codes for CASSNRDRGIEQYF. The V and J genes are TRBV6-1 and TRBJ2-7; 11 bases are a match to TRBD1. J was trimmed by 6 bases and V by 5 bases; bases with no gene match: 6. The germline V gene has CDR1 MNHNS and CDR2 SASEGT. CDR3 length: 14 amino acids.